Presented here are 26 T cell receptor beta chains from one specimen sequenced in a study of T cells in Graves' hyperthyroidism and ophthalmopathy. From RNA transcripts, TCR beta CDR3 regions were amplified. Carried out on the TCR CDR3, a first-round RT-PCR used the HTBI primer set. TCRdb redid the calling of the multiplex PCR reads with MiXCR, one entry per CDR3 protein. The sample lists about 400,000 distinct CDR3 sequences, roughly 13% occurring once. Sequencing was performed on blood. These receptor sequences come from a woman between 18 and 29 years old with Graves' hyperthyroidism.

This clonotype appeared many times. The chain combines TRBV12-3 or TRBV12-4 with TRBJ2-1; either TRBD1 or TRBD2 may fit D (6 bases each). This CDR3 spans 14 amino acids. With 4 bases removed from V and 4 bases from J, the gap between germline ends came to 11 bases. The DNA for the CDR3 is TGTGCCAGCAGTTATCAGGGGAGGTACAATGAGCAGTTCTTC. The encoded protein is CASSYQGRYNEQFF.

The table lists this clonotype with many counts. The chain recombines TRBV27 with TRBJ2-3; the match to TRBD1 covers 7 bases. CDR1 and CDR2 (germline): MNHEY, SMNVEV (reference sequence). Trimming cost V 6 bases and J 0 bases; bases outside gene matches: 9. This CDR3 region has 16 residues. The CDR3 coding sequence is TGTGCCAGCAGACTACGGGACAGAACTAGCACAGATACGCAGTATTTT. Residues: CASRLRDRTSTDTQYF.

The chain employs TRBV30 and TRBJ1-2, with TRBD1 matching over 9 bases. Germline V gives CDR1 GTSNPN, CDR2 SVGIG (reference sequence). There are 14 residues in the CDR3. V lost 2 bases, J lost 7 bases, and 8 bases stayed unmatched. The CDR3 loop reads CAWSTGTGYRGYTF. DNA for the CDR3: TGTGCCTGGAGTACCGGGACAGGGTATCGTGGCTACACCTTC.

In its sample, this clonotype was seen many times. The chain links TRBV7-6 to TRBJ1-6; maybe TRBD1 (5 bases). The length of the CDR3 is 15 residues. Trimming left V 2 bases short and J 6 bases short, with 11 bases between. The germline CDR1 and CDR2 sequences are SGHVS and FNYEAQ. CDR3 amino acids: CASSLRAGTNSPLHF. The CDR3 nucleotides read TGTGCCAGCAGCTTAAGGGCAGGGACTAATTCACCCCTCCACTTT.

This clonotype was counted many times. This sequence joins TRBV28 and TRBJ1-2; 10 bases fit TRBD1. The CDR3 covers 16 residues. J was trimmed by 4 bases and V by 3 bases; bases with no gene match: 8. Germline V gene sequence: CDR1 MDHEN, CDR2 SYDVKM. The CDR3 DNA sequence: TGTGCCAGCAGTTTTTCCGGGACAGGGGTTCGCTATGGCTACACCTTC. Translated, it gives CASSFSGTGVRYGYTF.

About this clonotype: A much larger clone is a single base away; this may be a read error. The rearrangement joins TRBV2 to TRBJ2-3; tentative D call: TRBD2 (6 bases). From germline, CDR1 is SNHLY and CDR2 FYNNEI. The CDR3 length is 15 residues. CDR3 sequence: CASSDARRGGDTRYF. CDR3 sequence (DNA): TGTGCCAGCAGTGATGCCCGCCGCGGAGGGGATACGCGGTATTTT.

Note on this clonotype: Sequence at one end of the junction differs from germline and may be a read error. The rearrangement joins TRBV9 to TRBJ2-7; D possibly matches TRBD1 or TRBD2 (5 bases each). The CDR3 consists of 16 residues. Germline CDR1 SGDLS, CDR2 YYNGEE. CDR3 nucleotides: TGTGCCAGCAGCGTAGAAATTTCTAGTTCCCGGGACGAGCGGTACTTC. Translating gives CASSVEISSSRDERYF.

This clonotype was counted at least ten times. The chain recombines TRBV6-2 or TRBV6-3 with TRBJ2-7, with 10 bases aligning to TRBD2. The CDR3 covers 14 residues. Germline lookup yields CDR1 MNHEY and CDR2 SVGEGT. V shed 6 bases and J 4 bases; nucleotides not matched to a gene: 6. The DNA of the CDR3 is TGTGCCAGCAGGGATCCTAGCGGGAGTTACGAGCAGTACTTC. The encoded protein is CASRDPSGSYEQYF.

The chain employs TRBV4-3 and TRBJ2-7; no definite D call. Germline V lookup: CDR1 LGHNA, CDR2 YSLEER. Deletions cut 1 base from V and 2 bases from J, with 12 bases between. The CDR3 totals 15 residues. The CDR3 reads CASSQVLGSTYEQYF. CDR3 DNA: TGCGCCAGCAGCCAAGTGCTGGGTAGTACCTACGAGCAGTACTTC.

This clonotype was counted between two and nine times. The genes are TRBV7-2 and TRBJ1-6, with 8 bases lining up with TRBD1. CDR1 is SGHTA and CDR2 is FQGNSA in the germline V gene. The CDR3 has 19 residues. The V and J ends lost 2 bases and 0 bases, in that order; junction bases with no gene match: 9. CDR3 in DNA: TGTGCCAGCAGCTTATTCAGGACAGGGACAAGCTCCTATAATTCACCCCTCCACTTT. It translates to CASSLFRTGTSSYNSPLHF.

This clonotype was found many times. The chain employs TRBV28 and TRBJ1-1, with D tentatively TRBD1 (6 bases). V was shortened by 3 bases and J by 0 bases, with 14 bases between the two germline ends. This CDR3 contains 16 residues. Germline CDR1 and CDR2: MDHEN and SYDVKM. The CDR3 DNA follows: TGTGCCAGCAGTTTCTTTGCGGGGGCGGTGAACACTGAAGCTTTCTTT. Its translation is CASSFFAGAVNTEAFF.

The table lists this clonotype with many counts. V and J are TRBV6-4 and TRBJ1-5; D is possibly TRBD1 (6 bases). V dropped 2 bases and J dropped 9 bases, with 11 bases sitting between them. From germline, CDR1 is MRHNA and CDR2 SNTAGT. The CDR3 is 13 residues long. The CDR3 DNA reads TGTGCCAGCAGTGACCGGGGGCGGAGGCCCCAGCATTTT. Translation: CASSDRGRRPQHF.

In this sample, this clonotype turned up many times. The chain uses TRBV6-4 and TRBJ2-1; D is unclear. Trimming cost V 3 bases and J 9 bases, with 15 bases left between them. From germline, CDR1 is MRHNA and CDR2 SNTAGT. The CDR3 has 14 amino acids. CDR3 coding DNA: TGTGCCAGCAGTGAAAAGTCCCCCGAAGGTGAGCAGTTCTTC. Translating it yields CASSEKSPEGEQFF.

This clonotype was recorded many times. The chain joins TRBV18 to TRBJ1-5; D call uncertain. The CDR3 length is 15 residues. The germline CDR1 and CDR2 sequences are KGHSH and LQKENI. The germline V and J ends were trimmed by 5 bases and 0 bases, with 11 bases remaining between them. The CDR3 DNA sequence: TGTGCCAGCTCATCAGACGTGGATAGCAATCAGCCCCAGCATTTT. The encoded protein is CASSSDVDSNQPQHF.

This clonotype was seen more than once but under ten times. Relative to the germline gene, one junction end is altered; a read error may explain this. The V gene is TRBV7-7, the J gene TRBJ2-1, with 16 bases that match TRBD2. The CDR3 runs to 21 residues. CDR1 and CDR2 from the germline V gene are SSHAT and FNYEAQ (reference sequence). As DNA, the CDR3 is TGTGCTAGCAGCTTGGCTGTTGGAACGGGACTAGCGGGAGGGCGATTGGCTGAGCAGTTCTTC. This sequence encodes CASSLAVGTGLAGGRLAEQFF.

This clonotype was seen a few times. This chain uses TRBV11-2 with TRBJ2-2; 7 bases line up with TRBD2. Per the germline V gene, CDR1 is SGHAT and CDR2 is FQNNGV. V shed 3 bases, J shed 0 bases, and the junction held 7 bases outside the gene matches. The CDR3 loop spans 17 amino acids. CDR3 bases: TGTGCCAGCAGCTTTCAGGGCGGGAGTTCGAACACCGGGGAGCTGTTTTTT. Protein product: CASSFQGGSSNTGELFF.

The V and J genes are TRBV5-5 and TRBJ1-2; D unclear. Germline V gene lookup returns CDR1 SGHKS and CDR2 YYEKEE (reference sequence). CDR3 length: 12 amino acids. Between the trimmed V and J ends, which lost 5 bases and 0 bases, there was a span of 5 bases. This CDR3 is CASSGANYGYTF. For the CDR3, the DNA is TGTGCCAGCAGTGGGGCTAACTATGGCTACACCTTC.

This clonotype has ten or more counts. The chain links TRBV27 to TRBJ2-3; D is unclear. V shed 4 bases and J shed 4 bases, with 12 bases lying between them. The CDR3 has 14 residues. Germline V gene lookup returns CDR1 MNHEY and CDR2 SMNVEV (reference sequence). The CDR3: CASSSTMTSDTQYF. CDR3 nucleotides: TGTGCCAGCAGTTCCACCATGACCTCAGATACGCAGTATTTT.

This clonotype was picked up many times. The rearrangement uses TRBV13 and TRBJ1-2; D may be TRBD1 (5 bases). Germline assignment: CDR1 PRHDT and CDR2 FYEKMQ (reference sequence). The CDR3 consists of 13 residues. V lost 5 bases to trimming and J lost 0 bases, with 7 bases between them. CDR3 protein: CASSARANYGYTF. Written as DNA, the CDR3 is TGTGCCAGCAGCGCCAGGGCTAACTATGGCTACACCTTC.

This clonotype was detected many times. The rearrangement joins TRBV27 to TRBJ2-7, with 10 bases lining up with TRBD1. Per germline, CDR1 MNHEY and CDR2 SMNVEV (reference sequence). The J segment lost 3 bases and the V segment lost 7 bases, leaving 15 bases of the junction unmatched. This CDR3 is built from 17 residues. This chain's CDR3 is CASIPLAGDRGFYEQYF. The CDR3 nucleotides are TGTGCCAGCATCCCACTGGCGGGGGACAGGGGATTCTACGAGCAGTACTTC.

This clonotype was seen more than once but under ten times. V gene TRBV20-1 combines with J gene TRBJ2-4, with D hard to call. This CDR3 has 14 residues. Germline CDR1 and CDR2: DFQATT and SNEGSKA (reference sequence). V lost 1 base and J 2 bases, leaving 9 bases between the germline ends. The CDR3 loop is CSARGTSTKNIQYF. As DNA, the CDR3 is TGCAGTGCTAGAGGGACGTCGACCAAAAACATTCAGTACTTC.

V gene TRBV7-9 combines with J gene TRBJ2-1, with D uncertain. CDR1 SEHNR and CDR2 FQNEAQ come from the germline V gene (reference sequence). CDR3 length: 14 residues. V lost 5 bases and J 3 bases, leaving 11 bases between the germline ends. The CDR3 nucleotides read TGTGCCAGCAGCCCACCATCCGACTACAATGAGCAGTTCTTC. The encoded protein is CASSPPSDYNEQFF.

This clonotype was seen at least ten times. The rearrangement joins TRBV7-9 to TRBJ2-5; perhaps TRBD2 as D (7 bases). CDR1 SEHNR and CDR2 FQNEAQ come from the germline V gene (reference sequence). Trimming stripped 2 bases from V and 2 bases from J, with 18 bases between. This CDR3 region has 17 residues. CDR3 DNA sequence: TGTGCCAGCAGCTTAAGGGGGGGGCTGGAGAATCAAGAGACCCAGTACTTC. This encodes CASSLRGGLENQETQYF.

This clonotype was seen a handful of times. The chain has TRBV6-1 and TRBJ2-2, with TRBD1 matching over 10 bases. J gave up 5 bases and V 5 bases, and 14 bases lay outside the gene matches. Germline V gives CDR1 MNHNS, CDR2 SASEGT. The CDR3 contains 18 residues. The CDR3 bases are TGTGCCAGCAGTTCCCTTGGCGAGACAGGGGGCTGGACCGGGGAGCTGTTTTTT. Translated, it gives CASSSLGETGGWTGELFF.

Many counts were recorded for this clonotype. This chain uses TRBV6-1 with TRBJ1-1; 8 nucleotides agree with TRBD1. Germline V lookup: CDR1 MNHNS, CDR2 SASEGT. The length of the CDR3 is 11 residues. J was trimmed by 5 bases and V by 8 bases; bases with no gene match: 1. CDR3 in amino acids: CASGQGTEAFF. CDR3 nucleotide sequence: TGTGCCAGCGGACAGGGAACTGAAGCTTTCTTT.

This clonotype has at least ten counts. This chain uses TRBV28 with TRBJ2-6; no firm D call. Trimming pared 5 bases from V and 0 bases from J, leaving 14 bases between. The CDR3 covers 17 residues. Germline lookup yields CDR1 MDHEN and CDR2 SYDVKM. Here the CDR3 DNA reads TGTGCCAGCAGTAGCCAAATAGAAGTCTCTGGGGCCAACGTCCTGACTTTC. It is translated as CASSSQIEVSGANVLTF.